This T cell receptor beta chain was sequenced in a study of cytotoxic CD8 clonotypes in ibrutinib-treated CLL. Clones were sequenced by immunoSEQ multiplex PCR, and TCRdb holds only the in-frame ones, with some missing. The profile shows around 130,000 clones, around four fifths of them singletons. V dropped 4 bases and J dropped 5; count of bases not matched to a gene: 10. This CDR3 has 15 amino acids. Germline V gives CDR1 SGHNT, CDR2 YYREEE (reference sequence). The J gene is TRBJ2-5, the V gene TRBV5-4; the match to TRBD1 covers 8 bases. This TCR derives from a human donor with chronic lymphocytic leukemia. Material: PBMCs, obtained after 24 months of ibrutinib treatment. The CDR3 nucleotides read TGTGCCAGCAGCCCCCAGGGGGCAGGGCTCGAGACCCAGTACTTC. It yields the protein CASSPQGAGLETQYF.